This T cell receptor (beta chain) was recorded in a study of blood T cell repertoires in COVID-19. This clone has only a few counts. Clones were read by immunoSEQ multiplex PCR, and TCRdb kept only the in-frame ones, dropping some. The repertoire has 300,000 to 350,000 clones, approximately 82% of them found once; the top ten carry around 3%. The sample taken for sequencing was peripheral blood. The sequence derives from a man aged 25-40 years with active or convalescent COVID-19.

As DNA, the CDR3 is TGTGCCAGCAGCGAAGACAGGGCCCATGAGCAGTTCTTC. Its translation: CASSEDRAHEQFF. This rearrangement joins TRBV7-2 to TRBJ2-1, with TRBD1 identical over 7 bases. V gave up 5 bases and J gave up 8 bases; unmatched junction bases: 6. The CDR3 is made up of 13 amino acids. Germline loops: CDR1 SGHTA, CDR2 FQGNSA. Complete variable domain (other parts from reference TRBV7-2 and TRBJ2-1): GAGVSQSPSNKVTEKGKDVELRCDPISGHTALYWYRQSLGQGLEFLIYFQGNSAPDKSGLPSDRFSAERTGGSVSTLTIQRTQQEDSAVYLCASSEDRAHEQFFGPGTRLTVL.